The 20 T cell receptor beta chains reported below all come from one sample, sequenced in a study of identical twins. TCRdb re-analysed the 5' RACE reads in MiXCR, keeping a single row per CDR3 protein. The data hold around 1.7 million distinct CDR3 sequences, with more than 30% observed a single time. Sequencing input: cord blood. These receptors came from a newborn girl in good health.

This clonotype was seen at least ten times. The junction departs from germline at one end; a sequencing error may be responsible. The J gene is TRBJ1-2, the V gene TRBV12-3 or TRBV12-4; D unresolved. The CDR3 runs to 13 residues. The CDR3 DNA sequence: TGCGCCAGCAGCTTGGACCTTAACTATGGCTACACCTTC. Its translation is CASSLDLNYGYTF.

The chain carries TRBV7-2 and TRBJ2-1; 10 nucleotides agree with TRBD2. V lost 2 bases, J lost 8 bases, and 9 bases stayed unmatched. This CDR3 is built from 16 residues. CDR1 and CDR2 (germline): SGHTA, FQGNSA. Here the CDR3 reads CASSLLERGGLDEQFF. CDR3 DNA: TGTGCCAGCAGCTTATTGGAGCGGGGGGGGTTAGATGAGCAGTTCTTC. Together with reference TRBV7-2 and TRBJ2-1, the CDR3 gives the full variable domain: GAGVSQSPSNKVTEKGKDVELRCDPISGHTALYWYRQSLGQGLEFLIYFQGNSAPDKSGLPSDRFSAERTGGSVSTLTIQRTQQEDSAVYLCASSLLERGGLDEQFFGPGTRLTVL.

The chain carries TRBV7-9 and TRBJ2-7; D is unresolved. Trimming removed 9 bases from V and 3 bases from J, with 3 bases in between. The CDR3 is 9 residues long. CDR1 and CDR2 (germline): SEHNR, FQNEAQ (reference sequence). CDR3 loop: CARHYEQYF. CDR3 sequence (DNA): TGTGCCAGGCACTACGAGCAGTACTTC.

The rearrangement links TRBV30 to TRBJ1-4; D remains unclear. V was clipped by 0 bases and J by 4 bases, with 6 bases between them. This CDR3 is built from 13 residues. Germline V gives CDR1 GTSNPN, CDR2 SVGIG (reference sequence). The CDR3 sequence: CAWSVQINEKLFF. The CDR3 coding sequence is TGTGCCTGGAGTGTACAGATTAATGAAAAACTGTTTTTT.

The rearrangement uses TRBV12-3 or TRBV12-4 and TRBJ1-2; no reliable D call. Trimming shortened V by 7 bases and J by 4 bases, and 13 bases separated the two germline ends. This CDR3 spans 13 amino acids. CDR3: CASTLREGYGYTF. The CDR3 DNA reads TGTGCCAGCACCCTTCGGGAGGGCTATGGCTACACCTTC.

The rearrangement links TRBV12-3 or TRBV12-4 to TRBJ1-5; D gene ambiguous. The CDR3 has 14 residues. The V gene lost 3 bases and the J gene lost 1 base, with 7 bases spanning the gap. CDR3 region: CASSFGASNQPQHF. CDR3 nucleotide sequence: TGTGCCAGCAGTTTTGGCGCGAGCAATCAGCCCCAGCATTTT.

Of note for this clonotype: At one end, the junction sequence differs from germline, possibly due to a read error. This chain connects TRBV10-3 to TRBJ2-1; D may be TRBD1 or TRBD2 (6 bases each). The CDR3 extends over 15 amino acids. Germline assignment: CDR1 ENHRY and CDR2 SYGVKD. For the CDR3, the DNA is TGTGCCACCAGTGAACGGGGGACATCCTACAATGAGCAGTTCTTC. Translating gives CATSERGTSYNEQFF.

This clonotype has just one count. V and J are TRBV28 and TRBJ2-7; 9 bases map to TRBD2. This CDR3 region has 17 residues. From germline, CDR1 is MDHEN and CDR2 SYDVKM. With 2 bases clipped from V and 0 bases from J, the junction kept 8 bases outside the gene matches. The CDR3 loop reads CASSLAGGPGGSYEQYF. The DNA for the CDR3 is TGTGCCAGCAGTTTAGCGGGAGGGCCAGGGGGCTCCTACGAGCAGTACTTC.

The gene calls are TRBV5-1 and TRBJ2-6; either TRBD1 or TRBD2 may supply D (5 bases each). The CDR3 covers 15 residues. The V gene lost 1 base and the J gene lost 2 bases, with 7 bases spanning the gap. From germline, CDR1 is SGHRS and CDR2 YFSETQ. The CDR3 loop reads CASSLRDPGANVLTF. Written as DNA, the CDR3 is TGCGCCAGCAGCTTGCGGGACCCTGGGGCCAACGTCCTGACTTTC.

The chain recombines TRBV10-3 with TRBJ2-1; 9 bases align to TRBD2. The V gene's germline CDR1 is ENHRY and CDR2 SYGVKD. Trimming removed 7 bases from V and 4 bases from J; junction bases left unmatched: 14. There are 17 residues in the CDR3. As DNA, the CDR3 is TGTGCCATCAAAAAAGCTTCTAGCGGGGTTCTGTACAATGAGCAGTTCTTC. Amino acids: CAIKKASSGVLYNEQFF.

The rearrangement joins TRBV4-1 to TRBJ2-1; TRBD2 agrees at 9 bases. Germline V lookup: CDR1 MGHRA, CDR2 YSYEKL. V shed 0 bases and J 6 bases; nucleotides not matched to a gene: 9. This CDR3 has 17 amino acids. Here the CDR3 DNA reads TGCGCCAGCAGCCAAGAATTGGGCGGGGGGGCCCCCAATGAGCAGTTCTTC. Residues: CASSQELGGGAPNEQFF.

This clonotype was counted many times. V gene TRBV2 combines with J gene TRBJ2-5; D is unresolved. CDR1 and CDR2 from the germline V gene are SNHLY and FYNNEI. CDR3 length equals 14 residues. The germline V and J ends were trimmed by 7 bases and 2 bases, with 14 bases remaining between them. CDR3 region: CASKVGQTQETQYF. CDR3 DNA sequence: TGTGCCAGCAAAGTAGGTCAAACTCAAGAGACCCAGTACTTC.

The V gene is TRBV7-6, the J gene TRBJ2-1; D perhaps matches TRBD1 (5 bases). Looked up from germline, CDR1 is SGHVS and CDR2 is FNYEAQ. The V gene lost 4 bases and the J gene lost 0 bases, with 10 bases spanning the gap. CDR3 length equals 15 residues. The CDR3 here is CASSSGQTSYNEQFF. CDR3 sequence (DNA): TGTGCCAGCAGCTCCGGACAAACCTCCTACAATGAGCAGTTCTTC.

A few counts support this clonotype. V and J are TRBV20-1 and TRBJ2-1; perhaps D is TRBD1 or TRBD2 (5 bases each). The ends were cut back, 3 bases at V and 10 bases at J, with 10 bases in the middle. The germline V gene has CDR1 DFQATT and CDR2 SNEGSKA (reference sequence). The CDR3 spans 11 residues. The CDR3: CSASLGPEQFF. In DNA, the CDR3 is TGCAGTGCTAGTCTGGGACCAGAGCAGTTCTTC.

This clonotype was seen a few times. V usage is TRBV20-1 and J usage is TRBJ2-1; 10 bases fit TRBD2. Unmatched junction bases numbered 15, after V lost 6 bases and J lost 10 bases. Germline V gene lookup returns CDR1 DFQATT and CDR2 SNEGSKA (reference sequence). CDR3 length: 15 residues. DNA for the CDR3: TGCAGTGCCCCGAGGATTTTAGCGGGGGGTGGGGAGCAGTTCTTC. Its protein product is CSAPRILAGGGEQFF.

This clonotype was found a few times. CDR3 in DNA: TGCGCCAGCAGCCAAGAAGCCGGGACCTCTCCATACGAGCAGTACTTC. Amino acids: CASSQEAGTSPYEQYF. V gene TRBV4-1 combines with J gene TRBJ2-7; D may correspond to TRBD1 or TRBD2 (5 bases each). The V end lost 0 bases, the J end lost 4 bases, and 16 bases lay between the germline ends. The V gene's germline CDR1 is MGHRA and CDR2 YSYEKL. The CDR3 has 16 residues.

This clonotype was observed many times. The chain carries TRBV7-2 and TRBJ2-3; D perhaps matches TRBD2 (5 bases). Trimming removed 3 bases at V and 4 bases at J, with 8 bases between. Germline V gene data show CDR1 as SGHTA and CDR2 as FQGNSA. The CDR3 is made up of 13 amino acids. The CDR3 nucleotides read TGTGCCAGCAGCTTGACTATAGCAGATACGCAGTATTTT. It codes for CASSLTIADTQYF. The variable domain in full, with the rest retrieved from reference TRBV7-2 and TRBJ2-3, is GAGVSQSPSNKVTEKGKDVELRCDPISGHTALYWYRQSLGQGLEFLIYFQGNSAPDKSGLPSDRFSAERTGGSVSTLTIQRTQQEDSAVYLCASSLTIADTQYFGPGTRLTVL.

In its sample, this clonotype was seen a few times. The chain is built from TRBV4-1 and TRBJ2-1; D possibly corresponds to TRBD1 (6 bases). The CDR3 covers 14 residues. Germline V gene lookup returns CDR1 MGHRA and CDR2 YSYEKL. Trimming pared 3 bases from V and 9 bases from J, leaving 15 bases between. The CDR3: CASSQISTGREQFF. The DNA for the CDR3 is TGCGCCAGCAGCCAGATCTCGACAGGCCGTGAGCAGTTCTTC.

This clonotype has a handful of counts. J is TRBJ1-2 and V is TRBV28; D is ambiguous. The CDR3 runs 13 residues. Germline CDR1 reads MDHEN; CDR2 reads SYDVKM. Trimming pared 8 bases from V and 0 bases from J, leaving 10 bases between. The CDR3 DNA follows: TGTGCCAGCCGGAATTCCCCTAACTATGGCTACACCTTC. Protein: CASRNSPNYGYTF.

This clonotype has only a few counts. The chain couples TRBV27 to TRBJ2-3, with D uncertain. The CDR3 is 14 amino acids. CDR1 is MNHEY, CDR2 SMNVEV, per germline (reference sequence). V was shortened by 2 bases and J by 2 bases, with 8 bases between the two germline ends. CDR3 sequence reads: CASSLSAFTDTQYF. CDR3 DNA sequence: TGTGCCAGCAGTTTAAGTGCGTTCACAGATACGCAGTATTTT.